A selection of T cell receptor beta chains follows, all from one sample in a study of T cells after posttransplantation cyclophosphamide. Sequenced by immunoSEQ multiplex PCR; TCRdb stores in-frame clones only, minus some. The sample was found to contain some 35,000 clones, and every one recurs. Sequenced sample: PBMCs. The receptors derive from a man younger than 40 in good health and a related stem cell transplant donor. Both conserved end residues are part of each CDR3. D genes are given only for firm matches. For some rows the clone size is stated as once, few or many, or as a class when expanded; others skip it.

TRBV6-5	TRBJ2-7	-	many	CASRALSYEQYF	TGTGCCTCCAGGGCACTTTCCTACGAGCAGTACTTC
TRBV29-1	TRBJ2-7	-	many	CSVEVRSYEQYF	TGCAGCGTTGAAGTAAGGTCATACGAGCAGTACTTC
TRBV7-2	TRBJ1-3	-	many	CASSLAPPGLGSGNTIYF	TGTGCCAGCAGCTTAGCACCCCCAGGGCTAGGATCTGGAAACACCATATATTTT
TRBV28	TRBJ1-1	-	many	CASSLSLLQENTEAFF	TGTGCCAGCAGTTTATCCCTCTTACAGGAGAACACTGAAGCTTTCTTT
TRBV5-6	TRBJ2-1	TRBD1	many	CASSKRASGGKGLYNEQFF	TGTGCCAGCAGCAAGAGGGCTTCAGGGGGAAAAGGGCTTTACAATGAGCAGTTCTTC
TRBV7-9	TRBJ1-4	TRBD1	many	CASALRGQDEKLFF	TGTGCCAGCGCTTTGAGGGGGCAGGATGAAAAACTGTTTTTT
TRBV7-8	TRBJ2-7	TRBD1	many	CASSLAQTGLKQYF	TGTGCCAGCAGCTTAGCCCAGACAGGGTTGAAGCAGTACTTC
TRBV5-4	TRBJ1-2	TRBD1	many	CASSPPGTGNYGYTF	TGTGCCAGCAGCCCACCCGGGACAGGAAACTATGGCTACACCTTC
TRBV7-2	TRBJ2-7	TRBD2	many	CASSLDAGGINYEQYF	TGTGCCAGCAGCTTAGACGCGGGGGGCATCAACTACGAGCAGTACTTC
TRBV29-1	TRBJ2-2	-	few	CSATLQGPNTGELFF	TGCAGCGCCACGCTCCAGGGCCCGAACACCGGGGAGCTGTTTTTT
TRBV2	TRBJ2-7	-	many	CASSSLGDKNYYEQYF	TGTGCCAGCAGCTCCTTGGGGGACAAAAATTACTACGAGCAGTACTTC
TRBV10-3	TRBJ1-1	-	many	CAIAGVGTEAFF	TGTGCCATCGCGGGGGTGGGCACTGAAGCTTTCTTT
TRBV5-6	TRBJ1-3	-	many	CASSSKGRNSGNTIYF	TGTGCCAGCAGCTCTAAGGGGAGAAACTCTGGAAACACCATATATTTT
TRBV5-6	TRBJ2-7	-	many	CASSTGSGQYF	TGTGCCAGCTCAACAGGGTCCGGGCAGTACTTC
TRBV7-9	TRBJ1-5	-	many	CASSLQGSNQPQHF	TGTGCCAGCAGCTTACAGGGTAGCAATCAGCCCCAGCATTTT
TRBV7-9	TRBJ1-1	-	many	CASMGRNTEAFF	TGTGCCAGCATGGGCCGTAACACTGAAGCTTTCTTT
TRBV9	TRBJ2-5	TRBD2	-	CASSVVDSGGPGETQYF	TGTGCCAGCAGCGTAGTAGATAGCGGGGGGCCTGGGGAGACCCAGTACTTC
TRBV7-8	TRBJ1-6	-	many	CASSSISTASNSPLHF	TGTGCCAGCAGCTCAATTTCGACAGCCAGTAATTCACCCCTCCACTTT
TRBV2	TRBJ1-1	TRBD1	many	CATKTGGTEAFF	TGTGCCACAAAGACAGGGGGAACTGAAGCTTTCTTT
TRBV11-2	TRBJ1-3	-	many	CASKGYTIYF	TGTGCCAGCAAGGGCTACACCATATATTTT
TRBV10-3	TRBJ1-1	TRBD1	many	CAINRDRNTEAFF	TGTGCCATCAATCGGGACAGGAACACTGAAGCTTTCTTT
TRBV5-6	TRBJ2-1	TRBD2	many	CATTANGLAGGKILFF	TGTGCCACCACAGCCAATGGGCTAGCGGGGGGGAAGATCCTGTTCTTC
TRBV6-2/TRBV6-3	TRBJ2-1	TRBD2	many	CASSLGLAGGREQFF	TGTGCCAGCAGTCTCGGACTAGCGGGGGGGCGTGAGCAGTTCTTC
TRBV4-3	TRBJ2-6	TRBD1	many	CASSQEGTGALGVLTF	TGCGCCAGCAGCCAAGAGGGCACAGGGGCGCTTGGCGTCCTGACTTTC
TRBV7-9	TRBJ1-3	TRBD1	many	CASSHPGQGNTIYF	TGTGCCAGCAGCCATCCGGGACAGGGGAACACCATATATTTT
TRBV28	TRBJ2-3	TRBD2	many	CASRGGAPTDTQYF	TGTGCCAGCAGGGGAGGGGCCCCCACAGATACGCAGTATTTT
TRBV7-2	TRBJ1-5	-	many	CASSSDSSNQPQHF	TGTGCCAGCAGCTCAGACAGTAGCAATCAGCCCCAGCATTTT
TRBV5-6	TRBJ2-1	-	many	CASSPNPGGSGEQFF	TGTGCCAGCAGCCCAAACCCGGGGGGCTCGGGTGAGCAGTTCTTC
TRBV2	TRBJ2-4	-	many	CASSDRDIQYF	TGTGCCAGCAGTGACAGGGACATTCAGTACTTC
TRBV5-1	TRBJ2-3	TRBD2	many	CASSGLAGGSTDTQYF	TGCGCCAGCAGCGGTCTAGCGGGGGGAAGCACAGATACGCAGTATTTT
TRBV5-6	TRBJ2-5	-	few	CASSLGGRVGETQYF	TGTGCCAGCAGCTTGGGCGGCAGGGTCGGGGAGACCCAGTACTTC